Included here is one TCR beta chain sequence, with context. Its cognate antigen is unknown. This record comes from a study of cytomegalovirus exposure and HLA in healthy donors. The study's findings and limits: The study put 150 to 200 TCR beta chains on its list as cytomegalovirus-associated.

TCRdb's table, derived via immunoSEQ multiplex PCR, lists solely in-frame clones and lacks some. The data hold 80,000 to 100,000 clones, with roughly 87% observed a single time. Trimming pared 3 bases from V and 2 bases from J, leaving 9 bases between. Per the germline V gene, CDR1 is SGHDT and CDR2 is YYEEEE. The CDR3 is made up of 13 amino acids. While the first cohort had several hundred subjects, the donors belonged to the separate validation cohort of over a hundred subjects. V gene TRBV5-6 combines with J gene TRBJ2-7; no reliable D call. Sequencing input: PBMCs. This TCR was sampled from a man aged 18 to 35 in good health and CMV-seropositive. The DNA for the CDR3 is TGTGCCAGCAGCTCAAGAGAAACCTACGAGCAGTACTTC. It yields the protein CASSSRETYEQYF.